This T cell receptor beta chain was sequenced for a study of tumor and adjacent non-tumor tissue in lung cancer. Looking at the study overall: The cohort had approximately 12 adenocarcinoma, a couple of squamous cell and 1 small cell patients. Aged roughly 30 to 85 years, patients included under 13 men and roughly 5 women with stage I to III disease.

Per the germline V gene, CDR1 is DFQATT and CDR2 is SNEGSKA (reference sequence). The CDR3 length is 15 residues. This sample's RNA came from whole unsorted tissue. Donors were chemotherapy-naive, newly diagnosed lung cancer surgical patients in China, August–late 2014. General observations from the study: In normal lung, the top 100 clones were significantly more dominant than in tumor.

This clonotype was picked up a small number of times. Its antigen remains unknown. A much larger clone lies one base from this, so it may be a read error. A modified ARM-PCR protocol with three rounds of nested PCR amplified TCRbeta. Via MiXCR, TCRdb re-called the multiplex PCR reads, giving one row per CDR3 protein. The repertoire holds 70,000 to 80,000 distinct CDR3 sequences, 55% to 75% seen once, with roughly a tenth in the top ten. This sequence joins TRBV20-1 and TRBJ1-2, with D hard to call. Sequencing used lung tumor tissue. The clonotype was recovered from a woman aged 40 to 50 with non-small cell lung cancer. The CDR3 spells CSAEIGRPRGYDYTF. The CDR3 nucleotides are TGCAGTGCTGAAATCGGGAGACCGAGAGGGTATGACTACACCTTC.